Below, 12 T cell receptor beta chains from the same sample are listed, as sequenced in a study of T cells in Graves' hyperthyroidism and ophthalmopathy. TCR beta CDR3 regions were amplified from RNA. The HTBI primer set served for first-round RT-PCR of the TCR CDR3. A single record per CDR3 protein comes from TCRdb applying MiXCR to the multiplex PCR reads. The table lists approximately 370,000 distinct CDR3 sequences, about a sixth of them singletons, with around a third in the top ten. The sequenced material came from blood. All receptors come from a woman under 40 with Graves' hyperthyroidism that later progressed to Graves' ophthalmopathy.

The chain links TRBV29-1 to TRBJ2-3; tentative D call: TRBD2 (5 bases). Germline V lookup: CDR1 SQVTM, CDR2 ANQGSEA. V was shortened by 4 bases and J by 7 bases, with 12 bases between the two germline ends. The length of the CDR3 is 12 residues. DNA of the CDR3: TGCAGCGTTGGGCCGGGAACCCATACGCAGTATTTT. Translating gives CSVGPGTHTQYF.

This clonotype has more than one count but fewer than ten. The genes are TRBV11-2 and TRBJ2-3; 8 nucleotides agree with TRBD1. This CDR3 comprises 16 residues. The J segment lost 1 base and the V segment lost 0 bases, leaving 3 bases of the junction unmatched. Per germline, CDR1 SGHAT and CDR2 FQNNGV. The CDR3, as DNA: TGTGCCAGCAGCTTAGACAGGGGGCTCGGCACAGATACGCAGTATTTT. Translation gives CASSLDRGLGTDTQYF.

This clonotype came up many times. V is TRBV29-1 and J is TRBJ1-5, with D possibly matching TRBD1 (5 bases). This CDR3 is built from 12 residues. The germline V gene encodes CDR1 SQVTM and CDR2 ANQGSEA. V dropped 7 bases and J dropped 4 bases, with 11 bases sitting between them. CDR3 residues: CSAAWGNQPQHF. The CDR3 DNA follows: TGCAGCGCAGCGTGGGGGAATCAGCCCCAGCATTTT.

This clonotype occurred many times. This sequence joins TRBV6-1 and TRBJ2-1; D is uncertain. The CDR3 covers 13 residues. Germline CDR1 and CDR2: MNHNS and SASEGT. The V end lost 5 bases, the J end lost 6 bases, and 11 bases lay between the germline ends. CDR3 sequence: CASSRELRNEQFF. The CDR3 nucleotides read TGTGCCAGCAGTAGAGAACTTCGCAATGAGCAGTTCTTC.

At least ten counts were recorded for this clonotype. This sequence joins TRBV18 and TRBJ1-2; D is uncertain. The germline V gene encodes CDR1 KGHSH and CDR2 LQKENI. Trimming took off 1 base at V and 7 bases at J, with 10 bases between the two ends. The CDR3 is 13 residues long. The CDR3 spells CASSPLQETGYTF. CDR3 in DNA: TGTGCCAGCTCACCACTGCAGGAAACTGGCTACACCTTC.

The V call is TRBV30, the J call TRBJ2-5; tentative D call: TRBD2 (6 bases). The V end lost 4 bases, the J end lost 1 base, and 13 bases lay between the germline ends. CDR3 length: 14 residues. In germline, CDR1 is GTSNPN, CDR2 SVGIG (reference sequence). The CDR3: CAWNLAGGQETQYF. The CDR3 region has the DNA TGTGCCTGGAATCTTGCCGGGGGCCAAGAGACCCAGTACTTC.

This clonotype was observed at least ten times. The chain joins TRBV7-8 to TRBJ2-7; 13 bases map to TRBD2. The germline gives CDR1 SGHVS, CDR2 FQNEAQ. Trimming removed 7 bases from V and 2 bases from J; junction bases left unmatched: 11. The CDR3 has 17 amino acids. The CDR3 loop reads CASNPLAGGLGTYEQYF. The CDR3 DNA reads TGTGCCAGCAACCCACTAGCGGGGGGGCTTGGGACCTACGAGCAGTACTTC.

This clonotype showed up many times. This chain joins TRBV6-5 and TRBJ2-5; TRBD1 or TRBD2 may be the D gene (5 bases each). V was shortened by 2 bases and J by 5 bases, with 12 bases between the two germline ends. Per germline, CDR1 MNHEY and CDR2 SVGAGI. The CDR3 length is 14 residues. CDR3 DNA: TGTGCCAGCAGTTACGATGGGACCCTGGAGACCCAGTACTTC. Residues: CASSYDGTLETQYF.

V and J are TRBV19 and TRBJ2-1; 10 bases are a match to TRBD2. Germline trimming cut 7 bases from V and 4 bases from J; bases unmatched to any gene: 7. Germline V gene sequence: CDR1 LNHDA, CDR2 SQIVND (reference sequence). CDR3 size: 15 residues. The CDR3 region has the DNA TGTGCCAGTACTATGACTAGCGGGCAATACAATGAGCAGTTCTTC. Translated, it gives CASTMTSGQYNEQFF.

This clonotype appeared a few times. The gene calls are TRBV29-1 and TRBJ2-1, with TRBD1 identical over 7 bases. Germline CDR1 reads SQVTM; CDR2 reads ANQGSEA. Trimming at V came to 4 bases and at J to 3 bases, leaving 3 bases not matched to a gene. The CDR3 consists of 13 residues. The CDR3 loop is CSVGPGGYNEQFF. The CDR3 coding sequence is TGCAGCGTTGGGCCAGGGGGCTACAATGAGCAGTTCTTC.

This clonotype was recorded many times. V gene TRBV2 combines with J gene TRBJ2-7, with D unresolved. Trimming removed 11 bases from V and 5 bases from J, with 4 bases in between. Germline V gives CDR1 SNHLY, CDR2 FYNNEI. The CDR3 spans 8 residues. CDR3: CAVNEQYF. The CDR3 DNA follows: TGTGCCGTCAACGAGCAGTACTTC. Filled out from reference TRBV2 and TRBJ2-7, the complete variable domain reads EPEVTQTPSHQVTQMGQEVILRCVPISNHLYFYWYRQILGQKVEFLVSFYNNEISEKSEIFDDQFSVERPDGSNFTLKIRSTKLEDSAMYFCAVNEQYFGPGTRLTVT.

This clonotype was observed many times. CDR3 protein: CASSPKRTIWETQYF. The CDR3 DNA reads TGTGCCAGCAGCCCTAAAAGGACAATCTGGGAGACCCAGTACTTC. The V call is TRBV5-6, the J call TRBJ2-5; D possibly corresponds to TRBD1 (5 bases). The V gene lost 4 bases and the J gene lost 5 bases, with 18 bases spanning the gap. From germline, CDR1 is SGHDT and CDR2 YYEEEE. This CDR3 region has 15 residues.